This is a list of T cell receptor beta chains from one sample in a study of blood T cell repertoires in COVID-19. Generated by immunoSEQ multiplex PCR, the TCRdb table keeps only in-frame clones and is missing some. The sample has 100,000 to 150,000 clones; approximately 83% are singletons. Sequenced material: peripheral blood. These receptors were obtained from a man in his forties with active or convalescent COVID-19. The conserved cysteine and the conserved F or W are not part of the CDR3 here.

v_call,cdr3_aa
TRBV4-2,ASSGGSISYEQY
TRBV27,ASSRVGGPGYEQY
TRBV28,ASSLSGGQGAYGYT
TRBV10-3,AISKARGGNYGYT
TRBV4-2,ASSQDATSGSEQY
TRBV6-6,ASSYSWGVTEAF
TRBV7-2,ASSLLAGGNIQY
TRBV6-5,ASIKKGGDEQY
TRBV5-1,ASSLGQGSYGYT
TRBV20-1,SASTGVSYNEQF
TRBV7-3,ASSFPGTYGYT